This T cell receptor beta chain comes out of a study of OX40 agonist ivuxolimab in advanced cancers. Study background: Among those treated, three patients had partial responses, one with hepatocellular carcinoma and two with cutaneous melanoma.

Autoimmune disease history or systemic immunosuppression meant exclusion. The V gene's germline CDR1 is KGHSH and CDR2 LQKENI. This CDR3 has 14 residues. V was pared by 6 bases and J by 3 bases, with 15 bases between. Study results and limitations: Partial responders at 0.1-3.0 mg/kg showed near-lowest clonal expansion.

TCRdb keeps only in-frame clones here, not all; method: immunoSEQ multiplex PCR. This table holds over 15,000 clones, roughly 82% found once. Comment on this clone: The antigen is not known.

The sequences come from CD4+ or CD8+ T cells sorted from blood, collected in a trial of the OX40 agonist ivuxolimab. This receptor was taken from an adult with an advanced solid tumor such as melanoma, head and neck, liver or kidney cancer. V is TRBV18 and J is TRBJ2-7; a weak D match, TRBD2 (6 bases). The CDR3 sequence is CASSPKGTFYEQYF. DNA of the CDR3: TGTGCCAGCTCTCCTAAAGGGACTTTCTACGAGCAGTACTTC.